A selection of T cell receptor beta chains follows, all from one sample in a study of shared clonotypes between healthy human individuals. Measured with immunoSEQ multiplex PCR; TCRdb has only the in-frame clones, and not every one. In the table there are about a million clones, around 77% of which are singletons. Material for sequencing was memory CD4+ T cells from PBMCs. The receptor source for this set is a man aged 18 to 35 in good health. Some clones in this sample may be carry-over from other donors' samples. Each CDR3 is given with its conserved first and last residue.

V gene: TRBV4-1
CDR3 protein: CASSQALGYSNQPQHF

V gene: TRBV2
CDR3 protein: CASRRGEYEQYF

V gene: TRBV18
CDR3 protein: CASSPTLREGNTIYF

V gene: TRBV5-1
CDR3 protein: CASSSYRGATSSYNEQFF

V gene: TRBV6-5
CDR3 protein: CASSSDGQSLQYF

V gene: TRBV5-1
CDR3 protein: CASSLGSVQSSGNTIYF

V gene: TRBV7-9
CDR3 protein: CASSSVTGKSYNEQFF

V gene: TRBV5-1
CDR3 protein: CASSTDRDEQYF

V gene: TRBV2
CDR3 protein: CASSEASYEQYF

V gene: TRBV5-1
CDR3 protein: CASSLAGGTAYEQYF

V gene: TRBV19
CDR3 protein: CASRRTERAANEKLFF